The 20 T cell receptor beta chains below come from one sample, sequenced in a study of T cell responses to AZD1222 COVID-19 vaccine. This table comes from immunoSEQ multiplex PCR, and its TCRdb copy is limited to in-frame clones, with some not included. In the table there are more than 140,000 clones, about 89% of which are singletons. Sequencing used peripheral blood, obtained on day 0 of AZD1222 vaccination. These receptors were taken from an adult in good health.

The rearrangement uses TRBV25-1 and TRBJ1-3; TRBD1 is a possible D gene (5 bases). Trimming took 6 bases from V and 0 from J, leaving 12 bases between them. Germline V gene data show CDR1 as MGHDK and CDR2 as SYGVNS. CDR3 length equals 15 residues. The CDR3 here is CASRKTATSGNTIYF. The CDR3 DNA reads TGTGCCAGCAGGAAGACAGCTACCTCTGGAAACACCATATATTTT.

The chain combines TRBV7-2 with TRBJ2-3; the D is unclear. Trimming left V 4 bases short and J 0 bases short, with 5 bases between. Germline-derived CDR1 and CDR2 are SGHTA and FQGNSA. The CDR3 has 13 residues. CDR3 in DNA: TGTGCCAGCAGCTCGCTAAGCACAGATACGCAGTATTTT. It encodes CASSSLSTDTQYF.

The chain uses TRBV2 and TRBJ1-2; perhaps TRBD1 as D (6 bases). Trimming pared 7 bases from V and 2 bases from J, leaving 14 bases between. This CDR3 has 14 residues. CDR1 is SNHLY and CDR2 is FYNNEI in the germline V gene. CDR3 DNA: TGTGCCAGCACCTGGGGGGCGACCAACTATGGCTACACCTTC. This gives the protein CASTWGATNYGYTF.

The V and J genes are TRBV5-1 and TRBJ1-2; 8 bases are shared with TRBD1. Trimming took 4 bases from V and 2 from J; bases not matched to a gene: 7. CDR1 and CDR2 (germline): SGHRS, YFSETQ. CDR3 length: 15 amino acids. The CDR3 sequence: CASSPRTGSNYGYTF. CDR3 DNA: TGCGCCAGCAGCCCTCGGACAGGGAGCAACTATGGCTACACCTTC. The entire variable domain, with the rest obtained from reference TRBV5-1 and TRBJ1-2, is as follows: KAGVTQTPRYLIKTRGQQVTLSCSPISGHRSVSWYQQTPGQGLQFLFEYFSETQRNKGNFPGRFSGRQFSNSRSEMNVSTLELGDSALYLCASSPRTGSNYGYTFGSGTRLTVV.

The chain joins TRBV10-2 to TRBJ2-7, with D possibly matching TRBD1 (6 bases). Deletions cut 4 bases from V and 2 bases from J, with 21 bases between. The CDR3 is 17 residues long. Per the germline V gene, CDR1 is WSHSY and CDR2 is SAAADI. CDR3 nucleotides: TGCGCCAGCAGTGTAGGGGGATTAACAGGTGCTGCCTACGAGCAGTACTTC. Translation: CASSVGGLTGAAYEQYF.

J is TRBJ1-2 and V is TRBV6-4, with D perhaps TRBD1 (5 bases). With 2 bases removed from V and 3 bases from J, the gap between germline ends came to 10 bases. The V gene's germline CDR1 is MRHNA and CDR2 SNTAGT. The CDR3 has 14 amino acids. DNA for the CDR3: TGTGCCAGCAGTGACGACCCGGGGGACTATGGCTACACCTTC. Translated: CASSDDPGDYGYTF.

This sequence joins TRBV6-1 and TRBJ2-3; D could derive from TRBD1 or TRBD2 (5 bases each). The germline V and J ends were trimmed by 3 bases and 8 bases, with 9 bases remaining between them. This CDR3 contains 12 residues. Germline V gene sequence: CDR1 MNHNS, CDR2 SASEGT. CDR3 protein: CASSEKGSTQYF. The CDR3 DNA is TGTGCCAGCAGTGAGAAGGGGAGTACGCAGTATTTT.

The V and J genes are TRBV6-6 and TRBJ2-1; TRBD2 matches at 8 bases. With 6 bases clipped from V and 4 bases from J, the junction kept 8 bases outside the gene matches. Germline values: CDR1 MNHNY, CDR2 SVGAGI (reference sequence). The CDR3 covers 15 residues. CDR3 nucleotides: TGTGCCAGCAGCCCGCGGGAGGCCGGTTACAATGAGCAGTTCTTC. Translation: CASSPREAGYNEQFF.

The chain carries TRBV5-5 and TRBJ1-2; 9 bases align to TRBD1. The CDR3 extends over 14 amino acids. J lost 8 bases, V lost 5 bases, and 10 bases had no gene match. Germline V gene lookup returns CDR1 SGHKS and CDR2 YYEKEE (reference sequence). CDR3: CASRFTGGASGYTF. The CDR3 coding sequence is TGTGCCAGCAGGTTCACAGGGGGCGCATCGGGCTACACCTTC.

J is TRBJ1-4 and V is TRBV5-1, with D tentatively TRBD1 (5 bases). Trimming cost V 0 bases and J 0 bases, with 18 bases left between them. Germline V lookup: CDR1 SGHRS, CDR2 YFSETQ. The CDR3 runs 19 residues. DNA of the CDR3: TGCGCCAGCAGCTTGGAGGGTCCTTCCCAGGGTGCAACTAATGAAAAACTGTTTTTT. This gives the protein CASSLEGPSQGATNEKLFF. Combining the CDR3 with reference TRBV5-1 and TRBJ1-4 gives the whole variable domain KAGVTQTPRYLIKTRGQQVTLSCSPISGHRSVSWYQQTPGQGLQFLFEYFSETQRNKGNFPGRFSGRQFSNSRSEMNVSTLELGDSALYLCASSLEGPSQGATNEKLFFGSGTQLSVL.

The rearrangement links TRBV9 to TRBJ1-2; possibly TRBD1 for D (5 bases). Deletions cut 0 bases from V and 2 bases from J, with 14 bases between. The CDR3 is made up of 16 amino acids. Germline lookup yields CDR1 SGDLS and CDR2 YYNGEE. The CDR3 sequence: CASSVEGAGLNYGYTF. As DNA, the CDR3 is TGTGCCAGCAGCGTAGAAGGGGCAGGACTCAACTATGGCTACACCTTC.

This chain uses TRBV7-8 with TRBJ2-7; tentatively, D is TRBD2 (7 bases). The CDR3 covers 16 residues. In germline, CDR1 is SGHVS, CDR2 FQNEAQ. V lost 0 bases to trimming and J lost 5 bases, with 17 bases between them. In DNA form, the CDR3 reads TGTGCCAGCAGCTTAGCGGGGGGGGCATGGAGGAACGAGCAGTACTTC. It codes for CASSLAGGAWRNEQYF.

This clone was picked up a small number of times. The rearrangement joins TRBV7-9 to TRBJ2-3; 13 bases match TRBD2. J gave up 7 bases and V 5 bases, and 12 bases lay outside the gene matches. This CDR3 has 17 amino acids. Germline assignment: CDR1 SEHNR and CDR2 FQNEAQ (reference sequence). Written as DNA, the CDR3 is TGTGCCAGCAGCCTTCCGACTAGCGGGAGGACGCTCTATACGCAGTATTTT. Its protein is CASSLPTSGRTLYTQYF.

The DNA of the CDR3 is TGTGCCAGCAGGAAGACAGGGGATAGCAATCAGCCCCAGCATTTT. It is translated as CASRKTGDSNQPQHF. The chain joins TRBV6-5 to TRBJ1-5; TRBD1 matches 8 bases. V lost 6 bases and J lost 0; bases outside the gene matches: 4. The germline V gene encodes CDR1 MNHEY and CDR2 SVGAGI. The length of the CDR3 is 15 residues.

The chain uses TRBV3-1 (or the pseudogene TRBV3-2) and TRBJ1-6; D is unclear. The CDR3 covers 14 residues. Looked up from germline, CDR1 is LGHDT and CDR2 is YNNKEL (reference sequence). V gave up 3 bases and J gave up 0 bases, with 3 bases separating them. CDR3 residues: CASSQSSYNSPLHF. The CDR3 DNA sequence: TGTGCCAGCAGCCAGAGCTCCTATAATTCACCCCTCCACTTT.

This sequence joins TRBV24-1 and TRBJ2-3; 11 bases are shared with TRBD1. This CDR3 contains 13 residues. The J segment lost 2 bases and the V segment lost 9 bases, leaving 0 bases of the junction unmatched. Per the germline V gene, CDR1 is KGHDR and CDR2 is SFDVKD. The CDR3 nucleotides are TGTGCCACCGGACAGGGGGCCACAGATACGCAGTATTTT. Translating it yields CATGQGATDTQYF.

The chain has TRBV11-2 and TRBJ2-1; 12 positions agree with TRBD2. Germline V gives CDR1 SGHAT, CDR2 FQNNGV. CDR3 length: 15 residues. With V trimmed by 5 bases and J by 5 bases, 4 bases remained unmatched. The CDR3 DNA sequence: TGTGCCAGCAGCAGACTAGCGGGGGACCACAATGAGCAGTTCTTC. Protein product: CASSRLAGDHNEQFF.

The rearrangement joins TRBV19 to TRBJ1-1, with D possibly matching TRBD1 (6 bases). V dropped 10 bases and J dropped 4 bases, with 13 bases sitting between them. Germline V CDR1 and CDR2: LNHDA, SQIVND (reference sequence). The CDR3 consists of 12 residues. CDR3 DNA: TGTGCCACCACCGGGGGGGCCACTGAAGCTTTCTTT. Residues: CATTGGATEAFF. Full variable domain (outside the CDR3, taken from reference TRBV19 and TRBJ1-1): DGGITQSPKYLFRKEGQNVTLSCEQNLNHDAMYWYRQDPGQGLRLIYYSQIVNDFQKGDIAEGYSVSREKKESFPLTVTSAQKNPTAFYLCATTGGATEAFFGQGTRLTVV.

The chain couples TRBV11-2 to TRBJ2-1; perhaps TRBD2 as D (5 bases). The CDR3 extends over 16 amino acids. Trimming cost V 4 bases and J 2 bases, with 15 bases left between them. The germline CDR1 and CDR2 sequences are SGHAT and FQNNGV. CDR3 sequence reads: CASSSPRGPTYNEQFF. The CDR3 nucleotides are TGTGCCAGCAGCTCCCCCCGAGGGCCAACCTACAATGAGCAGTTCTTC.

The V and J genes are TRBV6-2 or TRBV6-3 and TRBJ2-2; maybe TRBD2 (5 bases). V lost 4 bases, J lost 7 bases, and 22 bases lay in between. Per germline, CDR1 MNHEY and CDR2 SVGEGT. There are 17 residues in the CDR3. CDR3 sequence (DNA): TGTGCCAGCAGTTCCTCGGTTGGAGGCGGACGGGGCGGGGAGCTGTTTTTT. Amino acid sequence: CASSSSVGGGRGGELFF.